This T cell receptor beta chain was identified during a study of blood T cell repertoires in COVID-19. The CDR3 is 16 amino acids. The J segment lost 7 bases and the V segment lost 3 bases, leaving 11 bases of the junction unmatched. Germline CDR1 reads MGHDK; CDR2 reads SYGVNS. Assay: immunoSEQ multiplex PCR; the TCRdb copy retains only in-frame clones and omits some. Of around 230,000 clones listed, around 83% are singletons. The chain links TRBV25-1 to TRBJ1-4; 7 positions agree with TRBD1. The TCR was taken from an older woman with active or convalescent COVID-19. Sequenced input: peripheral blood. CDR3 region: CASSDDRVISGEKLFF. The CDR3 DNA reads as TGTGCCAGCAGTGACGACAGGGTAATTTCTGGTGAAAAACTGTTTTTT. Based on the CDR3 plus reference TRBV25-1 and TRBJ1-4, the full variable domain is EADIYQTPRYLVIGTGKKITLECSQTMGHDKMYWYQQDPGMELHLIHYSYGVNSTEKGDLSSESTVSRIRTEHFPLTLESARPSHTSQYLCASSDDRVISGEKLFFGSGTQLSVL.